This T cell receptor beta chain derives from a study of OX40 agonist ivuxolimab in advanced cancers. Some background on the complete study: Ivuxolimab was an agonistic, fully human IgG2 monoclonal antibody directed against OX40 (CD134), a costimulatory receptor. Patients were allowed to have had prior anti-PD-1, anti-PD-L1 or anti-CTLA-4 therapy, and approximately 40% of the dose-escalation patients had been treated with checkpoint inhibitors. Intravenous ivuxolimab was administered to patients every 2 weeks at six dose levels: 0.01, 0.1, 0.3, 1.5, 3 and 10 mg/kg. Among the 52 dose-escalation patients, around 19 had hepatocellular carcinoma, about 15 melanoma, 9 renal cell carcinoma and 9 head and neck cancer. Three dose-escalation patients achieved partial responses, one with hepatocellular carcinoma and two with cutaneous melanoma. Peripheral TCRbeta sequencing aimed to test whether ivuxolimab altered TCR sequence diversity and caused clonal T-cell expansion. In the dose-escalation cohort, roughly four fifths of patients were male, and the mean age was about 55 years, with a range of roughly 23 to 85. The paper reports the monotherapy dose-escalation portion (N of about 50 patients) of the phase I ivuxolimab trial.

A distance of 7 bases separates the germline ends of V and J, which lose 3 bases and 7 bases respectively. Looking up the germline V gene (reference sequence) yields CDR1 SEHNR and CDR2 FQNEAQ. The CDR3 contains 12 residues, cysteine and phenylalanine counted. Only the CDR3 region is kept as DNA, spanning 36 bases read in frame from base 1. Study-wide findings and limitations: Clonal expansion of both CD4+ and CD8+ blood T cells was observed from baseline to week 6 at doses 0.1 to 3.0 mg/kg. In partial responders in the 0.1-3.0 mg/kg groups, normalized peripheral clonal expansion was found to be among the lowest, especially among CD8+ T cells. Low levels of normalized T-cell clonal expansion were also seen in some patients who did not respond. After ivuxolimab, more expanded clones were found on average in CD8+ T cells than in CD4+ T cells. Antigen specificity was not determined for the clonally expanded peripheral T cells.

To sequence the TCRbeta CDR3 region, genomic DNA was isolated from the sorted cells. TCRbeta CDR3 regions were sequenced using the immunoSEQ Assay. In its TCRdb copy, this immuneACCESS table keeps in-frame sequences only and misses some clones. Where compared with another copy, unresolved V genes explain less than half of these, and the others have no known cause. The sample data list about 93,000 clones, and 75% to 90% of these were observed just once. The ten largest clones take up about 0.31% of the sample. In the case of this clone: This receptor's antigen is unknown. Base qualities were left out, and no much larger clone turns up one base away.

Patients with autoimmune disease history or receiving systemic immunosuppression were excluded from the trial. Peripheral blood for TCR sequencing was collected from all dose cohorts at baseline, on cycle 4 day 1, and on cycle 7 day 1. Samples came from an open-label, multicenter, first-in-human phase I dose-escalation trial of ivuxolimab. Adults with locally advanced or metastatic melanoma, renal cell carcinoma, hepatocellular carcinoma or head and neck squamous cell carcinoma were enrolled in the trial. Before TCR sequencing, CD4+ T cells and CD8+ T cells from peripheral blood were sorted into separate populations.

The sample was CD4+ or CD8+ T cells sorted from blood, taken in a trial of the OX40 agonist ivuxolimab. The chain is assembled from TRBV7-9 and TRBJ1-3; the D gene lacks a confident call. This clonotype was sampled from an adult with an advanced solid tumor such as melanoma, head and neck, liver or kidney cancer. In nucleotide form, the sequence is TGTGCCAGCAGCTTCGTCCCGAACACCATATATTTT. This sequence encodes CASSFVPNTIYF.